This T cell receptor beta chain is from a study of cytomegalovirus exposure and HLA in healthy donors. About the study: An analysis done earlier identified more than 90 million unique TCR beta sequences from around 180 million T cells.

V was clipped by 0 bases and J by 3 bases; unmatched bases: 10. The CDR3 has 17 residues. CDR1 is LGHNA, CDR2 YNFKEQ, per germline. The primer mix had 60 Vbeta and 13 Jbeta primers. This table comes from immunoSEQ multiplex PCR, and its TCRdb copy is limited to in-frame clones, with some not included. The data hold under 200,000 clones, with 70% to 80% observed a single time. Whole-study results and caveats: For presence/absence analyses, sequencing depth was assumed to be roughly uniform across donors.

Concerning this clone: What it recognizes is unknown.

This clonotype was obtained from a male donor in good health and CMV-seropositive. The material sequenced was PBMCs. The gene calls are TRBV4-2 and TRBJ2-7; 8 bases match TRBD2. CDR3 nucleotide sequence: TGTGCCAGCAGCCAAGATAGAACCCTAGCGGGTCTCTACGAGCAGTACTTC. Its translation: CASSQDRTLAGLYEQYF.